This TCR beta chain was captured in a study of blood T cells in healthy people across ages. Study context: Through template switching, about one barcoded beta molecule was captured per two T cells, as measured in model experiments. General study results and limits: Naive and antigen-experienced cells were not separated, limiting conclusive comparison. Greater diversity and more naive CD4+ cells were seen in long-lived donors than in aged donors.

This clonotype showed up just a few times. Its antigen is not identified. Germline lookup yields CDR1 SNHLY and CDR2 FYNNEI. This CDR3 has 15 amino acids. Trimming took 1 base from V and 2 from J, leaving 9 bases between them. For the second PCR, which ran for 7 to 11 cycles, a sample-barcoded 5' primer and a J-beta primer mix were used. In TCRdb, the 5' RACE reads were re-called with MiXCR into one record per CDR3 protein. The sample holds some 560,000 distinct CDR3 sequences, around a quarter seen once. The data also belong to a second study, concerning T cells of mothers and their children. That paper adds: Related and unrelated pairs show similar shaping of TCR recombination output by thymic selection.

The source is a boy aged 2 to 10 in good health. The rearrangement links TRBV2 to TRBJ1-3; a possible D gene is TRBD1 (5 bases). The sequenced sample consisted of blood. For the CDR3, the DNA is TGTGCCAGCAGTGAAGAGGTCAGGGCTGGAAACACCATATATTTT. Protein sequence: CASSEEVRAGNTIYF.